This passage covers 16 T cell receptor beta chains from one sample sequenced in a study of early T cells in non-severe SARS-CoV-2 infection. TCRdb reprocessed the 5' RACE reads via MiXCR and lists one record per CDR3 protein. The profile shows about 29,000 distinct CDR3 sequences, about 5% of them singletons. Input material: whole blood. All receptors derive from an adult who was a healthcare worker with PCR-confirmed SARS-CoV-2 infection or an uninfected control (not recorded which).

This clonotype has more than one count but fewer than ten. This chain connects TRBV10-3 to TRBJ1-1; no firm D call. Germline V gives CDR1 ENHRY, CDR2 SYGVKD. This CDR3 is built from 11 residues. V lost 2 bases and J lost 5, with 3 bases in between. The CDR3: CAISELTEAFF. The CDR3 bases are TGTGCCATCAGTGAGCTAACTGAAGCTTTCTTT.

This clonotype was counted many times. The DNA for the CDR3 is TGTGCCAGCAGTTTCCGGGACGGCAATGAGCAGTTCTTC. Translated: CASSFRDGNEQFF. The chain couples TRBV2 to TRBJ2-1; D tentatively fits TRBD1 or TRBD2 (5 bases each). The CDR3 extends over 13 amino acids. Germline CDR1 and CDR2: SNHLY and FYNNEI. V lost 5 bases to trimming and J lost 6 bases, with 11 bases between them. The whole variable domain, filled in from reference TRBV2 and TRBJ2-1, reads EPEVTQTPSHQVTQMGQEVILRCVPISNHLYFYWYRQILGQKVEFLVSFYNNEISEKSEIFDDQFSVERPDGSNFTLKIRSTKLEDSAMYFCASSFRDGNEQFFGPGTRLTVL.

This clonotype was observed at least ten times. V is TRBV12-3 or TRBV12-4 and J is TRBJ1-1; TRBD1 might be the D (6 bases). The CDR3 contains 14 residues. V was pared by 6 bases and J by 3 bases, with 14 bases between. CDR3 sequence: CASRGGRGDTEAFF. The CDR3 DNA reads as TGTGCCAGCAGGGGGGGGCGAGGGGACACTGAAGCTTTCTTT.

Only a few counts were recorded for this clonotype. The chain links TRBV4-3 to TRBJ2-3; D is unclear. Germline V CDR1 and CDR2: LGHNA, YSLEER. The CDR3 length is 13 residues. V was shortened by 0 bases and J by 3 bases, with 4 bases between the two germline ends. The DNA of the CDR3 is TGCGCCAGCAGCCAAGATTGGACAGATACGCAGTATTTT. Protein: CASSQDWTDTQYF.

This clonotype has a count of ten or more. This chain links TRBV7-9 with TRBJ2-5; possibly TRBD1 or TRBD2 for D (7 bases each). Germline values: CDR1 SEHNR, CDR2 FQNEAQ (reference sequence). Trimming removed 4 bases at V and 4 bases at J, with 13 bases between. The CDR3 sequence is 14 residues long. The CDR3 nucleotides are TGTGCCAGCAGCTCCTCAGGGGGGGGAGAGACCCAGTACTTC. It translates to CASSSSGGGETQYF.

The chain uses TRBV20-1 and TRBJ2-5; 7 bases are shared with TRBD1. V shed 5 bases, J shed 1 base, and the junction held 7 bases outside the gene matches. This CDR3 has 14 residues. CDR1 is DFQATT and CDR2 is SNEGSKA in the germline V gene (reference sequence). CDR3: CSASTGQPQETQYF. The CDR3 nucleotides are TGCAGTGCTTCAACGGGACAGCCCCAAGAGACCCAGTACTTC.

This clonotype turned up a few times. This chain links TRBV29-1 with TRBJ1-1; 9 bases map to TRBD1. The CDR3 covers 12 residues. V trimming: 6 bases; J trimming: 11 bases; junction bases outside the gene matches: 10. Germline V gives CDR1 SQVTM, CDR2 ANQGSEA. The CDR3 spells CSVEGQGLYAFF. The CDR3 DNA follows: TGCAGCGTAGAGGGACAGGGATTGTACGCTTTCTTT.

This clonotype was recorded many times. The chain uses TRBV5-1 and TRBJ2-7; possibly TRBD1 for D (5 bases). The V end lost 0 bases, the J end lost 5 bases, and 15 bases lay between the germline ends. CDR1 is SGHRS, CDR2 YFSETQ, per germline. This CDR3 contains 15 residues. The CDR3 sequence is CASSLVQGSAHEQYF. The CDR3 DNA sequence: TGCGCCAGCAGCTTGGTCCAGGGATCGGCCCACGAGCAGTACTTC.

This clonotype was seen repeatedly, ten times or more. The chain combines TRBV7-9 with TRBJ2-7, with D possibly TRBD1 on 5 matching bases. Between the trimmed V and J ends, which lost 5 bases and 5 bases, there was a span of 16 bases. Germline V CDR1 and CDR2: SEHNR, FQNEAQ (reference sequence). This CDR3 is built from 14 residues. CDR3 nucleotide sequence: TGTGCCAGCAGCCGTACTACCAGGGTTCACGAGCAGTACTTC. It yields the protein CASSRTTRVHEQYF. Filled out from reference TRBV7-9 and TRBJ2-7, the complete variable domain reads DTGVSQNPRHKITKRGQNVTFRCDPISEHNRLYWYRQTLGQGPEFLTYFQNEAQLEKSRLLSDRFSAERPKGSFSTLEIQRTEQGDSAMYLCASSRTTRVHEQYFGPGTRLTVT.

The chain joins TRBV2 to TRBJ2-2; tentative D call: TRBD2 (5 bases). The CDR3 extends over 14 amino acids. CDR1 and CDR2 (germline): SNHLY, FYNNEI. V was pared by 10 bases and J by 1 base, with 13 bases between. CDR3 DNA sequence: TGTGCCACCCGGACCGGGATGAACACCGGGGAGCTGTTTTTT. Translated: CATRTGMNTGELFF.

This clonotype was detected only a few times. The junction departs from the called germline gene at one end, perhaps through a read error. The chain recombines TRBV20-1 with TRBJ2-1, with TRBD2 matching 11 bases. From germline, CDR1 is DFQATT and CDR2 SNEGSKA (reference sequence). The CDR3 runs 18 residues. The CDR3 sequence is CSAGDRRLAGTPYNEQFF. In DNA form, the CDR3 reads TGCAGTGCTGGAGACCGCCGACTAGCGGGGACTCCCTACAATGAGCAGTTCTTC.

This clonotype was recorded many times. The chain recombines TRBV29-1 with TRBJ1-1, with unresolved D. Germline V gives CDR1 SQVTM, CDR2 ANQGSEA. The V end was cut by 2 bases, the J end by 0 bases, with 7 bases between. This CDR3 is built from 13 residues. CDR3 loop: CSVERDLNTEAFF. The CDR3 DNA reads TGCAGCGTTGAACGGGATTTGAACACTGAAGCTTTCTTT.

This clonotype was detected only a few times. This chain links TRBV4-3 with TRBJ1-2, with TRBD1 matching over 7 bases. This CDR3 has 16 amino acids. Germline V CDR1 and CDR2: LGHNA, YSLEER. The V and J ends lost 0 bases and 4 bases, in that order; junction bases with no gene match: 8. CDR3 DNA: TGCGCCAGCAGCCAAGATTTTGGGACAGTGCTCTATGGCTACACCTTC. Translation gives CASSQDFGTVLYGYTF.

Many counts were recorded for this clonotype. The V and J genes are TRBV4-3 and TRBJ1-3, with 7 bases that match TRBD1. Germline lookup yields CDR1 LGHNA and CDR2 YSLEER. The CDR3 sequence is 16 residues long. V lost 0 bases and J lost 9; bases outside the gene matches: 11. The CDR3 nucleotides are TGCGCCAGCAGCCAAGACCCCGGGACAGCGGATCGCACCATATATTTT. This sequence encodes CASSQDPGTADRTIYF.

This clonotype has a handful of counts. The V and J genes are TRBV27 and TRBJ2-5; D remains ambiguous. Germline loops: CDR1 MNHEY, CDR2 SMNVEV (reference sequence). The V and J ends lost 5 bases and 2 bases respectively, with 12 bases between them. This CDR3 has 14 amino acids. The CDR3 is CASSPSIGQETQYF. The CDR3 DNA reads TGTGCCAGCAGTCCTTCTATCGGTCAAGAGACCCAGTACTTC.

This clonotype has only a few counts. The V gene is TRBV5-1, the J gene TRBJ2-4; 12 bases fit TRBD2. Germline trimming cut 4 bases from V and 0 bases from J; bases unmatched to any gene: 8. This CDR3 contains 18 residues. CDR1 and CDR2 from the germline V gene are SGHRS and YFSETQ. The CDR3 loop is CASSPSGTSGLAKNIQYF. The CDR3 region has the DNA TGCGCCAGCAGCCCCTCCGGGACTAGCGGGTTAGCCAAAAACATTCAGTACTTC.